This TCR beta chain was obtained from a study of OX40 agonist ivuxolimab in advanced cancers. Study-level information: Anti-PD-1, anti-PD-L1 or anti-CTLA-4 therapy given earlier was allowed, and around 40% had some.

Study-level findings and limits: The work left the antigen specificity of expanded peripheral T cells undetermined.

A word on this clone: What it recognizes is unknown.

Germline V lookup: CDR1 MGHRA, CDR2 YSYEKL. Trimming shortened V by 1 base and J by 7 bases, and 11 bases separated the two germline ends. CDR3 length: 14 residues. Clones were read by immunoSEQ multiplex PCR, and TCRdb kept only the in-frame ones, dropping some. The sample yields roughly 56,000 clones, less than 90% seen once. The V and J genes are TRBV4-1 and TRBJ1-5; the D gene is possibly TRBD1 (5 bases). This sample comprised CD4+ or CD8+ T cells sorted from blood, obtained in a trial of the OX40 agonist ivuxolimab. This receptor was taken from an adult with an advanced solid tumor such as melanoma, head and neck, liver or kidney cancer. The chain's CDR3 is CASSQVGAGQPQHF. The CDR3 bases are TGCGCCAGCAGCCAAGTAGGGGCTGGGCAGCCCCAGCATTTT.